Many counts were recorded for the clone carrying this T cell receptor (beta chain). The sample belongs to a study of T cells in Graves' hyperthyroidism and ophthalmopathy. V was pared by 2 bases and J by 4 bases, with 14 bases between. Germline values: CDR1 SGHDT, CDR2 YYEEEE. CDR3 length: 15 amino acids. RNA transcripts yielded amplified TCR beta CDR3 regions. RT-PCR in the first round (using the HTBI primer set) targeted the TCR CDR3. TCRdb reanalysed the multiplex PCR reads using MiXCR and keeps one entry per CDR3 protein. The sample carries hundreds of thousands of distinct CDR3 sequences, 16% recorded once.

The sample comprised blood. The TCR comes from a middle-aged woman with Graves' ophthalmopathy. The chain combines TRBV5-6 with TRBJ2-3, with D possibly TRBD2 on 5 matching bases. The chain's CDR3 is CASSLSGFGADTQYF. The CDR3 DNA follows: TGTGCCAGCAGCTTATCGGGATTTGGCGCAGATACGCAGTATTTT.